This passage covers 22 T cell receptor beta chains from one sample sequenced in a study of T-cell reconstitution after alpha-beta-depleted transplantation in children. Preparation of the TCRbeta library used unique molecular identifiers. TCRdb itself ran the PCR reads through MiXCR, one entry per CDR3 protein. The sample has some 500,000 distinct CDR3 sequences; 32% are singletons. The starting material was PBMCs from the stem cell graft donor, obtained from the stem cell graft. The source of these receptors is a human donor who donated a stem cell graft to a child with aplastic anemia.

This clonotype came up a few times. This chain links TRBV20-1 with TRBJ2-1; D is possibly TRBD1 (6 bases). The length of the CDR3 is 14 residues. Between the trimmed V and J ends, which lost 3 bases and 9 bases, there was a span of 18 bases. The germline gives CDR1 DFQATT, CDR2 SNEGSKA (reference sequence). The CDR3 loop is CSASSPRGYSEQFF. CDR3 DNA: TGCAGTGCTAGTAGTCCTAGGGGGTACTCTGAGCAGTTCTTC.

This clonotype was counted only a few times. V and J are TRBV12-3 or TRBV12-4 and TRBJ2-1; 7 bases match TRBD1. V lost 5 bases, J lost 8 bases, and 6 bases stayed unmatched. The CDR3 covers 13 residues. The CDR3 region is CASSADRAYEQFF. The CDR3 DNA sequence: TGTGCCAGCAGTGCAGACAGGGCGTATGAGCAGTTCTTC.

V usage is TRBV29-1 and J usage is TRBJ2-1; 8 bases align to TRBD2. The CDR3 spans 15 residues. CDR1 and CDR2 (germline): SQVTM, ANQGSEA. Losses at the gene ends were 3 bases for V and 1 base for J; bases not matched to a gene: 5. In nucleotides, the CDR3 is TGCAGCGTTGAGAGCGGGAGAGCGTCCTACAATGAGCAGTTCTTC. It translates to CSVESGRASYNEQFF.

Regarding this clonotype: The junction differs from germline at one of its ends, possibly a read error. The chain joins TRBV7-8 to TRBJ2-3; 11 bases align to TRBD2. Per germline, CDR1 SGHVS and CDR2 FQNEAQ. The length of the CDR3 is 16 residues. The CDR3 DNA follows: TGTGCCAGCAGCTTTAGACTAGCGGGGCGCACGGATACGCAGTATTTT. Translation: CASSFRLAGRTDTQYF.

This clonotype was detected a few times. This chain joins TRBV29-1 and TRBJ1-1; 8 bases are a match to TRBD1. With V trimmed by 4 bases and J by 1 base, 5 bases remained unmatched. The CDR3 length is 14 residues. Germline assignment: CDR1 SQVTM and CDR2 ANQGSEA. For the CDR3, the DNA is TGCAGCGTTGGATGGGACAGGCCGAACACTGAAGCTTTCTTT. Protein product: CSVGWDRPNTEAFF. Together with reference TRBV29-1 and TRBJ1-1, the CDR3 gives the full variable domain: SAVISQKPSRDICQRGTSLTIQCQVDSQVTMMFWYRQQPGQSLTLIATANQGSEATYESGFVIDKFPISRPNLTFSTLTVSNMSPEDSSIYLCSVGWDRPNTEAFFGQGTRLTVV.

This clonotype was observed a handful of times. The chain combines TRBV29-1 with TRBJ2-6; 9 positions agree with TRBD2. Losses at the gene ends were 2 bases for V and 2 bases for J; bases not matched to a gene: 10. CDR3 length: 18 residues. Germline V gene data show CDR1 as SQVTM and CDR2 as ANQGSEA. The CDR3 nucleotides are TGCAGCGTTGAACTGATAGCGGGAGTTTCAACTGGGGCCAACGTCCTGACTTTC. This translates into CSVELIAGVSTGANVLTF.

The V call is TRBV19, the J call TRBJ1-1; D ambiguous. The germline V and J ends were trimmed by 7 bases and 1 base, with 7 bases remaining between them. The CDR3 has 12 amino acids. The germline gives CDR1 LNHDA, CDR2 SQIVND (reference sequence). The CDR3 DNA is TGTGCCAGTACCACAAAGAACACTGAAGCTTTCTTT. Translated: CASTTKNTEAFF.

This clonotype was seen a handful of times. The chain has TRBV6-2 or TRBV6-3 and TRBJ1-2; D is unclear. The CDR3 contains 16 residues. Trimming took off 2 bases at V and 6 bases at J, with 19 bases between the two ends. Germline lookup yields CDR1 MNHEY and CDR2 SVGEGT. The CDR3 DNA is TGTGCCAGCAGTTACCTTGCAGTGAAGTTATCCGATGGCTACACCTTC. Residues: CASSYLAVKLSDGYTF.

Only a few counts were recorded for this clonotype. The chain carries TRBV18 and TRBJ1-1, with D possibly matching TRBD1 (5 bases). Germline CDR1 is KGHSH and CDR2 is LQKENI. Trimming took 3 bases from V and 0 from J, leaving 11 bases between them. The CDR3 has 15 residues. The CDR3 loop reads CASSPQQDLNTEAFF. CDR3 nucleotide sequence: TGTGCCAGCTCACCCCAACAGGATTTGAACACTGAAGCTTTCTTT. The full variable domain, its missing parts supplied by reference TRBV18 and TRBJ1-1, is NAGVMQNPRHLVRRRGQEARLRCSPMKGHSHVYWYRQLPEEGLKFMVYLQKENIIDESGMPKERFSAEFPKEGPSILRIQQVVRGDSAAYFCASSPQQDLNTEAFFGQGTRLTVV.

This clonotype was observed a few times. This sequence joins TRBV6-5 and TRBJ1-4, with 7 bases that match TRBD1. CDR1 is MNHEY, CDR2 SVGAGI, per germline. The CDR3 is made up of 14 amino acids. V shed 4 bases and J 4 bases; nucleotides not matched to a gene: 3. In DNA, the CDR3 is TGTGCCAGCAGTTGGGGACAGTATAATGAAAAACTGTTTTTT. It specifies CASSWGQYNEKLFF.

A remark on this clonotype: The junction differs from germline at one of its ends, possibly a read error. The genes are TRBV20-1 and TRBJ2-1; TRBD2 agrees at 8 bases. Germline assignment: CDR1 DFQATT and CDR2 SNEGSKA (reference sequence). The CDR3 spans 16 residues. CDR3 sequence: CCARDLGREGYNEQFF. CDR3 nucleotide sequence: TGCTGTGCTAGAGATTTAGGACGGGAGGGTTACAATGAGCAGTTCTTC.

This clonotype appeared a few times. The CDR3 nucleotides read TGCAGTGTAGACAGGGACTACAATGAGCAGTTCTTC. It is translated as CSVDRDYNEQFF. The chain has TRBV20-1 and TRBJ2-1, with 7 positions matching TRBD1. The CDR3 has 12 residues. The germline V gene encodes CDR1 DFQATT and CDR2 SNEGSKA (reference sequence). After removal of 7 bases from V and 3 bases from J, the junction contained 3 bases not matched to a gene.

The chain joins TRBV4-1 to TRBJ2-2; 10 positions agree with TRBD2. Germline V gene data show CDR1 as MGHRA and CDR2 as YSYEKL. V was pared by 2 bases and J by 5 bases, with 17 bases of the junction left unmatched. The CDR3 contains 20 residues. As DNA, the CDR3 is TGCGCCAGCAGCCAACCAGCAGGGGTAGCGGGAGGTTTGCGGACCGGGGAGCTGTTTTTT. Translating gives CASSQPAGVAGGLRTGELFF.

This clonotype turned up a few times. The rearrangement links TRBV10-3 to TRBJ2-7; 12 bases are shared with TRBD1. Trimming cost V 6 bases and J 7 bases; bases outside gene matches: 7. There are 14 residues in the CDR3. Per germline, CDR1 ENHRY and CDR2 SYGVKD. CDR3 protein: CAIRQGQGAWEQYF. The CDR3 DNA reads as TGTGCCATCAGACAGGGACAGGGGGCGTGGGAGCAGTACTTC.

This clonotype showed up just a few times. The chain is built from TRBV7-8 and TRBJ2-5; D remains ambiguous. Germline CDR1 SGHVS, CDR2 FQNEAQ. Trimming pared 1 base from V and 2 bases from J, leaving 8 bases between. CDR3 length equals 14 residues. The CDR3 here is CASSLEFGQETQYF. The DNA for the CDR3 is TGTGCCAGCAGCTTAGAGTTTGGACAAGAGACCCAGTACTTC.

As DNA, the CDR3 is TGTGCCAGCACCCTCTCCGGACGGGGGAACACTGAAGCTTTCTTT. It is translated as CASTLSGRGNTEAFF. This chain links TRBV12-3 or TRBV12-4 with TRBJ1-1; unclear D gene. V lost 7 bases, J lost 1 base, and 16 bases lay in between. The CDR3 extends over 15 amino acids.

The chain carries TRBV7-9 and TRBJ1-1; possible D gene TRBD1, 6 bases. The CDR3 has 15 residues. V lost 4 bases to trimming and J lost 4 bases, with 16 bases between them. From germline, CDR1 is SEHNR and CDR2 FQNEAQ (reference sequence). CDR3 sequence: CASSWPGGAGTEAFF. The CDR3 DNA is TGTGCCAGCAGCTGGCCGGGGGGGGCGGGCACTGAAGCTTTCTTT. Variable domain in full (rest from reference TRBV7-9 and TRBJ1-1): DTGVSQNPRHKITKRGQNVTFRCDPISEHNRLYWYRQTLGQGPEFLTYFQNEAQLEKSRLLSDRFSAERPKGSFSTLEIQRTEQGDSAMYLCASSWPGGAGTEAFFGQGTRLTVV.

The chain employs TRBV19 and TRBJ1-1, with a tentative D call TRBD1 (5 bases). Germline CDR1 reads LNHDA; CDR2 reads SQIVND (reference sequence). Trimming stripped 1 base from V and 4 bases from J, with 13 bases between. The CDR3 length is 15 residues. The CDR3 DNA reads TGTGCCAGTAGTATAGTACGAGGGGAGGCCACTGAAGCTTTCTTT. Protein product: CASSIVRGEATEAFF.

The V and J genes are TRBV20-1 and TRBJ1-1; 11 nucleotides align to TRBD1. CDR3 length: 13 residues. Trimming took 6 bases from V and 12 from J; bases not matched to a gene: 12. Germline values: CDR1 DFQATT, CDR2 SNEGSKA (reference sequence). Here the CDR3 reads CSASPGTGGLTFF. The CDR3 DNA sequence: TGCAGTGCCTCCCCCGGGACAGGGGGACTAACTTTCTTT.

The chain carries TRBV6-2 or TRBV6-3 and TRBJ2-7; possibly TRBD1 for D (6 bases). The CDR3 sequence is 11 residues long. Trimming stripped 6 bases from V and 6 bases from J, with 9 bases between. The germline V gene has CDR1 MNHEY and CDR2 SVGEGT. CDR3 sequence reads: CASRLGGEQYV. CDR3 in DNA: TGTGCCAGCAGACTAGGGGGCGAGCAGTACGTC.

This chain joins TRBV29-1 and TRBJ1-2; 9 nucleotides agree with TRBD1. In germline, CDR1 is SQVTM, CDR2 ANQGSEA. The V and J ends lost 6 bases and 4 bases, in that order; junction bases with no gene match: 9. The CDR3 is 14 residues long. The CDR3 sequence: CSVGSRDRAYGYTF. CDR3 nucleotides: TGCAGCGTCGGCTCCCGGGACAGGGCCTATGGCTACACCTTC.

This chain links TRBV7-9 with TRBJ2-7; the match to TRBD2 covers 8 bases. Germline V gene lookup returns CDR1 SEHNR and CDR2 FQNEAQ (reference sequence). The CDR3 runs to 13 residues. The V segment lost 3 bases and the J segment 2 bases; nucleotides outside the gene matches: 0. The CDR3 nucleotides read TGTGCCAGCAGCTTGCGGGGGGCCTACGAGCAGTACTTC. Amino acid sequence: CASSLRGAYEQYF.